The 8 T cell receptor beta chains given below trace back to one sample, sequenced in a study of technical replicates of blood from a handful of donors. Generated by immunoSEQ multiplex PCR, the TCRdb table keeps only in-frame clones and is missing some. The table records roughly 80,000 clones, around 94% of them present only once. The sequencing sample was made of T cells isolated from PBMCs. All receptors derive from a human donor in good health.

In its sample, this clone was seen once. V gene TRBV9 combines with J gene TRBJ1-1; TRBD1 might be the D (6 bases). CDR1 and CDR2 from the germline V gene are SGDLS and YYNGEE. Trimming stripped 1 base from V and 7 bases from J, with 17 bases between. This CDR3 is built from 15 residues. The CDR3 here is CASSVSPLRTVEAFF. CDR3 nucleotides: TGTGCCAGCAGCGTATCCCCTCTCAGGACAGTTGAAGCTTTCTTT.

This chain links TRBV2 with TRBJ1-5, with 7 nucleotides matching TRBD1. CDR1 and CDR2 (germline): SNHLY, FYNNEI. The CDR3 is made up of 15 amino acids. Unmatched junction bases numbered 7, after V lost 5 bases and J lost 3 bases. The CDR3 sequence: CASSQSTGINQPQHF. The CDR3 DNA sequence: TGTGCCAGCAGTCAGTCGACAGGGATCAATCAGCCCCAGCATTTT.

V is TRBV7-2 and J is TRBJ1-5; D is unresolved. The CDR3 consists of 13 residues. The germline V gene has CDR1 SGHTA and CDR2 FQGNSA. Trimming pared 4 bases from V and 0 bases from J, leaving 4 bases between. CDR3 sequence: CASSSNSNQPQHF. The CDR3 bases are TGTGCCAGCAGCTCCAATAGCAATCAGCCCCAGCATTTT.

The V and J genes are TRBV2 and TRBJ2-7, with TRBD1 matching over 9 bases. Trimming removed 8 bases from V and 5 bases from J; junction bases left unmatched: 7. There are 13 residues in the CDR3. The germline gives CDR1 SNHLY, CDR2 FYNNEI. Here the CDR3 reads CASGGTGRNEQYF. CDR3 sequence (DNA): TGTGCCAGCGGCGGGACAGGGCGTAACGAGCAGTACTTC.

The V call is TRBV10-3, the J call TRBJ2-6; D is ambiguous. The CDR3 has 10 amino acids. V lost 11 bases and J 5 bases, leaving 4 bases between the germline ends. Germline lookup yields CDR1 ENHRY and CDR2 SYGVKD. CDR3 region: CASRANVLTF. The CDR3 nucleotides read TGTGCCTCCAGGGCCAACGTCCTGACTTTC.

The chain combines TRBV19 with TRBJ1-3; TRBD1 matches at 7 bases. Looked up from germline, CDR1 is LNHDA and CDR2 is SQIVND (reference sequence). The CDR3 runs to 15 residues. J lost 4 bases, V lost 5 bases, and 8 bases had no gene match. Written as DNA, the CDR3 is TGTGCCAGTAGTTCCGACAGGGAGGTCGGAAACACCATATATTTT. Translated, it gives CASSSDREVGNTIYF.

This clone was found once. The J gene is TRBJ2-6, the V gene TRBV5-1; a possible D gene is TRBD1 (6 bases). Trimming removed 0 bases at V and 4 bases at J, with 8 bases between. Germline CDR1 and CDR2: SGHRS and YFSETQ. CDR3 length equals 15 residues. CDR3 region: CASSLGGPGANVLTF. The CDR3 DNA is TGCGCCAGCAGCTTGGGGGGGCCGGGGGCCAACGTCCTGACTTTC. The complete variable domain, with remaining parts taken from reference TRBV5-1 and TRBJ2-6, reads KAGVTQTPRYLIKTRGQQVTLSCSPISGHRSVSWYQQTPGQGLQFLFEYFSETQRNKGNFPGRFSGRQFSNSRSEMNVSTLELGDSALYLCASSLGGPGANVLTFGAGSRLTVL.

V is TRBV27 and J is TRBJ2-2; 12 nucleotides match TRBD2. The CDR3 consists of 17 residues. V lost 7 bases, J lost 7 bases, and 13 bases stayed unmatched. Germline assignment: CDR1 MNHEY and CDR2 SMNVEV (reference sequence). The CDR3 DNA sequence: TGTGCCAGCACCCGTCGGGCTAGCGGGAGGGCTGGCGGGGAGCTGTTTTTT. The encoded protein is CASTRRASGRAGGELFF.